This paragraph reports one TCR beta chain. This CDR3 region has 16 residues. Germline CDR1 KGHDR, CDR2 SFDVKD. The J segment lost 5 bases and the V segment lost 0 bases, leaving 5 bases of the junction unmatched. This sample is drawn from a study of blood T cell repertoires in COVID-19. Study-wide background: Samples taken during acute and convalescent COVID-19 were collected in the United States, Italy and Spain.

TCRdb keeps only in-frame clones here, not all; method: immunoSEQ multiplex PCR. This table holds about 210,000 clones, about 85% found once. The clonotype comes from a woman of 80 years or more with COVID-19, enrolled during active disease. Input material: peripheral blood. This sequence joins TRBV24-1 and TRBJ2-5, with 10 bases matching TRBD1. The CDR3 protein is CATSDLGTGVVETQYF. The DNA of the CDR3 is TGTGCCACCAGTGATTTGGGGACAGGGGTGGTGGAGACCCAGTACTTC.